The clone carrying this T cell receptor beta chain was observed once. This specimen comes from a study of cytomegalovirus exposure and HLA in healthy donors. Researchers ran the PCR with 60 Vbeta and 13 Jbeta primers. The assay was immunoSEQ multiplex PCR, and TCRdb's table has in-frame clones only and misses some. Among 100,000 to 150,000 clones listed, around 78% were seen once. Germline V gene data show CDR1 as GTSNPN and CDR2 as SVGIG (reference sequence). CDR3 length: 15 residues. V was clipped by 1 base and J by 2 bases, with 12 bases between them. The V and J genes are TRBV30 and TRBJ1-5, with D possibly being TRBD1 (6 bases). The TCR was taken from a woman aged 45-65 years in good health and CMV-seronegative. Input material: PBMCs. CDR3 in DNA: TGTGCCTGGAGTGCCCAGGGGAGGGGCAATCAGCCCCAGCATTTT. Its translation: CAWSAQGRGNQPQHF.